The clone carrying this TCR beta chain was seen ten or more times. With a J-beta primer mix and a sample-barcoded 5' primer, a second PCR ran about 7 to 12 cycles. Each of the cDNA molecules was tagged by a template-switch adaptor with 12 random nucleotides. A single record per CDR3 protein comes from TCRdb applying MiXCR to the 5' RACE reads. This sample has about 730,000 distinct CDR3 sequences, with roughly 45% found just once. V was pared by 5 bases and J by 6 bases, with 10 bases of the junction left unmatched. The CDR3 is made up of 17 amino acids. The germline V gene encodes CDR1 MDHEN and CDR2 SYDVKM. Caucasian, healthy and from Russia, the donors were aged between about 6 and 90. Samples had at least 6 million PBMCs isolated from them. At least 5.5 micrograms of total RNA were extracted per sample. The data are from a study of blood T cells in healthy people across ages.

The sequence came from a woman in her sixties in good health. J is TRBJ2-1 and V is TRBV28; 13 nucleotides match TRBD2. Sequencing was carried out using blood. The CDR3 here is CASSPRRLAGGGNEQFF. The CDR3 DNA follows: TGTGCCAGCAGTCCACGCCGACTAGCGGGAGGAGGCAATGAGCAGTTCTTC.